This T cell receptor beta chain appears in the sequencing data of a study of technical replicates of blood from several donors. Method: immunoSEQ multiplex PCR; TCRdb's copy keeps in-frame clones and lacks some. The sample includes 10,000 to 15,000 clones, 90% to 95% of them seen just once. The J segment lost 7 bases and the V segment lost 0 bases, leaving 8 bases of the junction unmatched. This CDR3 has 17 residues. Germline-derived CDR1 and CDR2 are SGHRS and YFSETQ. Sequenced material: PBMCs. The TCR was taken from a human donor in good health. This chain connects TRBV5-1 to TRBJ2-1, with 12 bases aligning to TRBD2. The CDR3 spells CASSLGLAGGPSNEQFF. The CDR3 DNA sequence: TGCGCCAGCAGCTTGGGGCTAGCGGGAGGGCCGTCAAATGAGCAGTTCTTC.